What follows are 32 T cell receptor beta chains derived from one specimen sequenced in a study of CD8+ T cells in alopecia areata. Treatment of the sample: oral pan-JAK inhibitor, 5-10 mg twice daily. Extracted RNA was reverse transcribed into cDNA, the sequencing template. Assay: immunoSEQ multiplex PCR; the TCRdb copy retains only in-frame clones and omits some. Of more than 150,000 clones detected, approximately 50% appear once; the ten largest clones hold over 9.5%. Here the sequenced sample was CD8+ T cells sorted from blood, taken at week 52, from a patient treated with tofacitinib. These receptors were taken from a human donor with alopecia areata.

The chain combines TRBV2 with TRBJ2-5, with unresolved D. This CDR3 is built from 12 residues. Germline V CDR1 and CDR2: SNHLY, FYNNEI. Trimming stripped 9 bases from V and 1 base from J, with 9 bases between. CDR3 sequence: CASLNSQETQYF. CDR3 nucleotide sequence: TGTGCCAGTTTAAACAGCCAAGAGACCCAGTACTTC.

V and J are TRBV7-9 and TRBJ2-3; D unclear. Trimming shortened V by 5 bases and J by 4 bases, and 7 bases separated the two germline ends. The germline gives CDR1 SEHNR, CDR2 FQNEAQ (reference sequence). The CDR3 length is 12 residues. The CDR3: CASSERADTQYF. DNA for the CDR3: TGTGCCAGCAGCGAACGCGCAGATACGCAGTATTTT.

The CDR3 here is CASGLRGQGLEQFF. Here the CDR3 DNA reads TGTGCTAGTGGCCTCCGTGGACAGGGACTTGAGCAGTTCTTC. V and J are TRBV12-5 and TRBJ2-1; 8 nucleotides match TRBD1. V gave up 6 bases and J gave up 9 bases; unmatched junction bases: 10. Germline CDR1 reads LGHNT; CDR2 reads FRNRAP. The CDR3 has 14 amino acids.

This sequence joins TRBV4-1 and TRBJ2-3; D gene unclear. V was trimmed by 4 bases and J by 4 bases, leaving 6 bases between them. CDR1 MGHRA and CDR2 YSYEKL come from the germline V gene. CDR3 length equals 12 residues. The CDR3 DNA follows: TGCGCCAGCAGCCGCGACTCAGATACGCAGTATTTT. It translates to CASSRDSDTQYF.

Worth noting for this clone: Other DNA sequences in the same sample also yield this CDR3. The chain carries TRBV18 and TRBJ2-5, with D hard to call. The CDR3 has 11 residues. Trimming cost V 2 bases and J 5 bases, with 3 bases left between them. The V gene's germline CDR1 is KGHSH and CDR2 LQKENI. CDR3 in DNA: TGTGCCAGCTCACCAAAGGAGACCCAGTACTTC. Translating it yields CASSPKETQYF.

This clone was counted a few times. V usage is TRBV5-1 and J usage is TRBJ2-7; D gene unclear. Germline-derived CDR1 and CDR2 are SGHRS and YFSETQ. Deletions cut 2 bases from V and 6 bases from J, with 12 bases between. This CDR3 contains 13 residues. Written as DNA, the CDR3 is TGCGCCAGCAGCTTAAGGGCCGGTGGCGAGCAGTACTTC. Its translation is CASSLRAGGEQYF.

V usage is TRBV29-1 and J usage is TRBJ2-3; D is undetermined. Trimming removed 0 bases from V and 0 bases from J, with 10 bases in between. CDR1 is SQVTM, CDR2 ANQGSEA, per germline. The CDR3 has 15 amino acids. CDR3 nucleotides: TGCAGCGTTGAAGATTTGCAGTCGAGCACAGATACGCAGTATTTT. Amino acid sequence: CSVEDLQSSTDTQYF.

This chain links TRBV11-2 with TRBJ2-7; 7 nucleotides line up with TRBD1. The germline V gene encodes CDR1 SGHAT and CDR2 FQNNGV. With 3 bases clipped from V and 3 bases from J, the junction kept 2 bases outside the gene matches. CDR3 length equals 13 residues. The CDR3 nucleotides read TGTGCCAGCAGCTTGGACAGGTACTACGAGCAGTACTTC. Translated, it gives CASSLDRYYEQYF.

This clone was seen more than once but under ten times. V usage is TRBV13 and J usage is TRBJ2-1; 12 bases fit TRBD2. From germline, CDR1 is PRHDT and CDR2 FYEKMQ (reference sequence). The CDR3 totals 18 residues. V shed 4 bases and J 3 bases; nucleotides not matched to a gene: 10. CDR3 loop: CASSSPGTSGPLYNEQFF. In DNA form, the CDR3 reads TGTGCCAGCAGCTCCCCTGGGACTAGCGGGCCACTCTACAATGAGCAGTTCTTC.

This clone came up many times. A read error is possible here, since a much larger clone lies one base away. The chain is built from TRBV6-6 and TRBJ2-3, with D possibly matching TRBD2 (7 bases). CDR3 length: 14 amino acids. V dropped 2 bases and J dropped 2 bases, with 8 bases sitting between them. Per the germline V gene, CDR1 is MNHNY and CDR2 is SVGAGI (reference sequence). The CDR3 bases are TGTGCCAGCAGTTACGGGGGGGCCACAGATACGCAGTATTTT. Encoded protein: CASSYGGATDTQYF.

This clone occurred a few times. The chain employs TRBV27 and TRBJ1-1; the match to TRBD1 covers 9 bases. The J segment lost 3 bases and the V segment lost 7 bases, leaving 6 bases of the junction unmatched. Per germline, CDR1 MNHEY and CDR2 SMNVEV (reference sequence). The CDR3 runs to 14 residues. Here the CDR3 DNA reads TGTGCCAGCACCCTGACAGGGGGATACACTGAAGCTTTCTTT. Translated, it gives CASTLTGGYTEAFF.

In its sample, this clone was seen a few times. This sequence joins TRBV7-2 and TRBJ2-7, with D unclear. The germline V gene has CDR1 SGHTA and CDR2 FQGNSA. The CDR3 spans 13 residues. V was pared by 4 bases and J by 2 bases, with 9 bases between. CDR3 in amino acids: CASSSHSTYEQYF. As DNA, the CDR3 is TGTGCCAGCAGCTCCCACTCTACCTACGAGCAGTACTTC.

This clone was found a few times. The CDR3 loop is CATSRGGESNEQFF. The CDR3 DNA reads as TGTGCCACCAGCAGGGGAGGGGAATCCAATGAGCAGTTCTTC. The genes are TRBV15 and TRBJ2-1, with 7 bases aligning to TRBD2. Germline V CDR1 and CDR2: LNHNV, YYDKDF (reference sequence). This CDR3 is 14 amino acids long. The junction had 5 bases not matched to a gene; V was cut back by 3 bases and J by 6 bases.

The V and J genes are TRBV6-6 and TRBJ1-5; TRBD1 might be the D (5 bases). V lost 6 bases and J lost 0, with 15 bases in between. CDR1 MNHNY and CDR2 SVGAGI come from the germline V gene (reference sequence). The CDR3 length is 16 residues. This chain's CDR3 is CASSPGALYSNQPQHF. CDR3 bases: TGTGCCAGCAGCCCTGGGGCCCTTTATAGCAATCAGCCCCAGCATTTT.

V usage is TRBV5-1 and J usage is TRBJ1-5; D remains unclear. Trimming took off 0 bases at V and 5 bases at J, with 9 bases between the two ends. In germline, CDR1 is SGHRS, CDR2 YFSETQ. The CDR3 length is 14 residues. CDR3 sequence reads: CASSLGSGHQPQHF. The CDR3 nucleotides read TGCGCCAGCAGCTTGGGAAGTGGGCATCAGCCCCAGCATTTT. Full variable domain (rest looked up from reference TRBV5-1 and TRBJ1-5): KAGVTQTPRYLIKTRGQQVTLSCSPISGHRSVSWYQQTPGQGLQFLFEYFSETQRNKGNFPGRFSGRQFSNSRSEMNVSTLELGDSALYLCASSLGSGHQPQHFGDGTRLSIL.

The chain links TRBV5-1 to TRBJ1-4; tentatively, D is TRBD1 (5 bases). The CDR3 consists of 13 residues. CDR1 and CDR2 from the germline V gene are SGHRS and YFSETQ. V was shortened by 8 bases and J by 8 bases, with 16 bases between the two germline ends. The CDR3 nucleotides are TGCGCCAGGAGACAGCCCGTGGGGGAAAAACTGTTTTTT. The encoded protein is CARRQPVGEKLFF.

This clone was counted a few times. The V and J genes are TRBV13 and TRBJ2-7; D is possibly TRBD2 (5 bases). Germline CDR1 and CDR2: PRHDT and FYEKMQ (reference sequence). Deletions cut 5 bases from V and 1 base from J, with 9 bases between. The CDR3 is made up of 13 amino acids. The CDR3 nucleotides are TGTGCCAGCAGCCCAGAGGGATCCTACGAGCAGTACTTC. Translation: CASSPEGSYEQYF.

CDR3 residues: CASSLVAGVYNEQFF. As DNA, the CDR3 is TGCGCCAGCAGCTTGGTAGCGGGGGTTTACAATGAGCAGTTCTTC. The chain has TRBV5-1 and TRBJ2-1, with 9 bases fitting TRBD2. CDR1 and CDR2 from the germline V gene are SGHRS and YFSETQ. The V gene end was trimmed by 0 bases and the J gene end by 4 bases; junction bases not matched to a gene: 2. The CDR3 length is 15 residues.

The CDR3 coding sequence is TGCGCCAGCAGCTTGGTGCCAGAGGATGAAAAACTGTTTTTT. Amino acids: CASSLVPEDEKLFF. The chain has TRBV5-1 and TRBJ1-4; unclear D gene. The length of the CDR3 is 14 residues. Germline CDR1 is SGHRS and CDR2 is YFSETQ. Trimming left V 0 bases short and J 6 bases short, with 9 bases between.

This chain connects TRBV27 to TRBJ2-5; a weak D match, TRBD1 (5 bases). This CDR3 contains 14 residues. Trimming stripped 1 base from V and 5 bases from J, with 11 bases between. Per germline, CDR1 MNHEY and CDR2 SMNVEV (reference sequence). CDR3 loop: CASSLWGAGETQYF. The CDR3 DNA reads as TGTGCCAGCAGTTTATGGGGTGCAGGGGAGACCCAGTACTTC.

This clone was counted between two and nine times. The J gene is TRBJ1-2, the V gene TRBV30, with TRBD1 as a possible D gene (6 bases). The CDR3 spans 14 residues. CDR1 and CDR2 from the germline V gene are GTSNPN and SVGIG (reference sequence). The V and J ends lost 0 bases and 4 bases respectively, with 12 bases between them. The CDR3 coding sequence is TGTGCCTGGAGTGTAAAACAGGGAGGCTATGGCTACACCTTC. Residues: CAWSVKQGGYGYTF. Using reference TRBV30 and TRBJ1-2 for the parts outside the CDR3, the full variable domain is SQTIHQWPATLVQPVGSPLSLECTVEGTSNPNLYWYRQAAGRGLQLLFYSVGIGQISSEVPQNLSASRPQDRQFILSSKKLLLSDSGFYLCAWSVKQGGYGYTFGSGTRLTVV.

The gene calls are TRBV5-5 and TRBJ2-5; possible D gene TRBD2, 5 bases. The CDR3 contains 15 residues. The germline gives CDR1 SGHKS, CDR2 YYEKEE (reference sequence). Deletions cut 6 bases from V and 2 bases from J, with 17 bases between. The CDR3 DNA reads TGTGCCAGCACCCCGGGATCGCAGTTACAAGAGACCCAGTACTTC. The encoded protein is CASTPGSQLQETQYF.

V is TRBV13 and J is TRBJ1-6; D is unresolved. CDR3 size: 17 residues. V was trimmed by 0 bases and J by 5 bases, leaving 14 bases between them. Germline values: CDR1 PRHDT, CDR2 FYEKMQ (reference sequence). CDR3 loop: CASSLGQYGLDNSPLHF. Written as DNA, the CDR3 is TGTGCCAGCAGCTTAGGGCAGTACGGCCTCGATAATTCACCCCTCCACTTT.

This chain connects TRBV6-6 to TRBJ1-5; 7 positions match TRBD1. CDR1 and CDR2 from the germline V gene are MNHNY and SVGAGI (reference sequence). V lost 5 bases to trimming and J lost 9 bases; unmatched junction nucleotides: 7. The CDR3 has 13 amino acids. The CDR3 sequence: CASSLDRVRPQHF. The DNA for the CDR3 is TGTGCCAGCAGTCTCGACAGGGTACGGCCCCAGCATTTT.

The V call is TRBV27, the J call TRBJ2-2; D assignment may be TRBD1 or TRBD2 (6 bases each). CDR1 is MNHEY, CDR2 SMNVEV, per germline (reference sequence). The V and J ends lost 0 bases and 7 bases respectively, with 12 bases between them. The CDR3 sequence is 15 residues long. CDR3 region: CASSLSPGADGELFF. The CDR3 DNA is TGTGCCAGCAGTTTATCGCCGGGGGCTGACGGGGAGCTGTTTTTT.

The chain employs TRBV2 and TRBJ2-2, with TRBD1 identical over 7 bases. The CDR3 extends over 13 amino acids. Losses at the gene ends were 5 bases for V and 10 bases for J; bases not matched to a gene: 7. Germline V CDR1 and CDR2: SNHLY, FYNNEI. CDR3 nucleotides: TGTGCCAGCAGTCCACAGGGGTCTGAGGAGCTGTTTTTT. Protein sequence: CASSPQGSEELFF.

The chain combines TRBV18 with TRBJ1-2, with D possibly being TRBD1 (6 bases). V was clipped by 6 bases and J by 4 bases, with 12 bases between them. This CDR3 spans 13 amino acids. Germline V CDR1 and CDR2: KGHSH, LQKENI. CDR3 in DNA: TGTGCCAGCTCCCTGGACAGTTTCTATGGCTACACCTTC. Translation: CASSLDSFYGYTF.

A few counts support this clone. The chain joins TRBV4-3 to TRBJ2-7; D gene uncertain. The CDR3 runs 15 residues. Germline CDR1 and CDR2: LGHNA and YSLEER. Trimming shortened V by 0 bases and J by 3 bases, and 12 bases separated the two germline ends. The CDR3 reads CASSQETPKIYEQYF. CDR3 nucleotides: TGCGCCAGCAGCCAAGAAACCCCAAAGATCTACGAGCAGTACTTC.

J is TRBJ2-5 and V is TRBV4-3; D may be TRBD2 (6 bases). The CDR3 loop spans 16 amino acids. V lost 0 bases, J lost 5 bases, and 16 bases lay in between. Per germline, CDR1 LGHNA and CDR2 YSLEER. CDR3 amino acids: CASSQDGGTAGETQYF. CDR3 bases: TGCGCCAGCAGCCAAGATGGAGGGACGGCAGGGGAGACCCAGTACTTC.

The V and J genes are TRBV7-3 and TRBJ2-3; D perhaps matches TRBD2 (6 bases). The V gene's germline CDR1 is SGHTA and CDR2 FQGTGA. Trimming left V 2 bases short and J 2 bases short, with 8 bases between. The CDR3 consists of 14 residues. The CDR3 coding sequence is TGTGCCAGCAGCTTAGGAGGGGACACAGATACGCAGTATTTT. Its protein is CASSLGGDTDTQYF.

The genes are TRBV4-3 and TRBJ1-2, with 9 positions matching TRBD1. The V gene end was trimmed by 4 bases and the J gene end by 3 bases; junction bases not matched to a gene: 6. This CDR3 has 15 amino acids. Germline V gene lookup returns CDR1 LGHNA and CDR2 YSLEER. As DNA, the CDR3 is TGCGCCAGCAGCCCGTCGGGACAGGGCTACTATGGCTACACCTTC. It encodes CASSPSGQGYYGYTF.

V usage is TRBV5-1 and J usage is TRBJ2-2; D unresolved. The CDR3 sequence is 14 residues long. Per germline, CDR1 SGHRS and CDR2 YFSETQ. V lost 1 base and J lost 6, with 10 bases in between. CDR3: CASSLTGDAGELFF. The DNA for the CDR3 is TGCGCCAGCAGCTTGACTGGAGATGCCGGGGAGCTGTTTTTT.